One sample yielded the 2 T cell receptor beta chains listed below, sequenced in a study of T-cell memory formation after mild COVID-19. MiXCR, applied by TCRdb to the 5' RACE reads, yields one record per CDR3 protein. The sample lists a few hundred thousand distinct CDR3 sequences, about 23% occurring once. Specimen: PBMCs or a T cell subset sorted from them (not recorded which). The receptors shown here come from an adult woman who had mild COVID-19 (a few samples of this study predate the infection). Cell type and time point are not known.

This sequence joins TRBV6-6 and TRBJ1-5; D not certain. Germline V gene lookup returns CDR1 MNHNY and CDR2 SVGAGI (reference sequence). The CDR3 consists of 14 residues. The V end was cut by 6 bases, the J end by 2 bases, with 11 bases between. The CDR3 spells CASSPPGGNQPQHF. The CDR3 DNA reads TGTGCCAGCAGCCCTCCCGGGGGCAATCAGCCCCAGCATTTT.

The table lists this clonotype with a few counts. The chain joins TRBV15 to TRBJ1-2; no definite D call. V gave up 0 bases and J gave up 6 bases, with 17 bases separating them. From germline, CDR1 is LNHNV and CDR2 YYDKDF (reference sequence). This CDR3 has 16 amino acids. The CDR3 DNA reads as TGTGCCACCAGCAGAGATCGCGCGGGATCGGTGAATGGCTACACCTTC. Translating it yields CATSRDRAGSVNGYTF.